This T cell receptor beta chain was sequenced in a study of OX40 agonist ivuxolimab in advanced cancers. Sequenced by immunoSEQ multiplex PCR; TCRdb stores in-frame clones only, minus some. The sample lists about 57,000 clones, 75% to 90% occurring once. The V gene lost 4 bases and the J gene lost 7 bases, with 17 bases spanning the gap. This CDR3 comprises 14 residues. Germline V gives CDR1 SGHRS, CDR2 YFSETQ. The rearrangement links TRBV5-1 to TRBJ1-1, with D maybe TRBD1 (5 bases). Material: CD4+ or CD8+ T cells sorted from blood, obtained in a trial of the OX40 agonist ivuxolimab. The source of this sequence is an adult with an advanced solid tumor such as melanoma, head and neck, liver or kidney cancer. The CDR3: CASSQTAGQGEAFF. CDR3 coding DNA: TGCGCCAGCAGCCAGACAGCCGGGCAGGGTGAAGCTTTCTTT.